These T cell receptor beta chains were read from a single sample in a study of control samples from healthy donors and cancer patients. Assay used: immunoSEQ multiplex PCR; TCRdb lists only in-frame clones, some missing. The repertoire has under 200,000 clones, roughly 95% of them found once; the top ten carry 0.95% to 1.1%. The sequencing input was blood. These receptors came from a woman aged 25 to 39 in good health. Each CDR3 is given with its conserved first and last residue. The D gene is left open where the match is weak. Clone size appears in some rows only: once, few, many, or a class for an expanded clone.

v_gene	j_gene	len	d_gene	abundance	CDR3aa	CDR3nt
TRBV19	TRBJ1-1	13	-	-	CASSTSLDTEAFF	TGTGCCAGTAGTACTTCACTTGACACTGAAGCTTTCTTT
TRBV6-2/TRBV6-3	TRBJ2-1	12	-	once	CASSYSRNEQFF	TGTGCCAGCAGTTACTCACGGAATGAGCAGTTCTTC
TRBV6-6	TRBJ2-1	16	TRBD1	-	CASSYLPGQGRDEQFF	TGTGCCAGCAGTTACTTGCCGGGACAGGGGCGAGATGAGCAGTTCTTC
TRBV19	TRBJ2-3	15	-	-	CASSIGARSGRTQYF	TGTGCCAGTAGTATTGGGGCGCGTTCCGGACGAACGCAGTATTTT
TRBV11-2	TRBJ1-2	15	TRBD1	-	CASSLDPQGARGYTF	TGTGCCAGCAGCTTAGACCCACAGGGGGCGCGGGGCTACACCTTC
TRBV28	TRBJ1-4	14	-	-	CASNPTARKEKLFF	TGTGCCAGCAATCCGACGGCCCGTAAGGAAAAACTGTTTTTT
TRBV6-5	TRBJ1-2	12	-	-	CASRDTAYGYTF	TGTGCCAGCAGAGATACAGCATATGGCTACACCTTC
TRBV19	TRBJ2-2	17	-	-	CASSIPLARGGDGELFF	TGTGCCAGTAGTATCCCCCTAGCACGTGGAGGCGACGGGGAGCTGTTTTTT
TRBV2	TRBJ2-7	16	TRBD2	-	CASNPLSGGLSYEQYF	TGTGCCAGCAATCCCCTTAGCGGGGGACTCTCCTACGAGCAGTACTTC
TRBV6-5	TRBJ1-5	14	-	-	CASSDLRGYQPQHF	TGTGCCAGCTCAGACCTCAGGGGATATCAGCCCCAGCATTTT
TRBV4-1	TRBJ1-4	19	TRBD1	-	CASSQAFGGQGLSREKLFF	TGCGCCAGCAGCCAAGCTTTTGGGGGACAGGGACTATCTCGGGAAAAACTGTTTTTT
TRBV29-1	TRBJ2-3	17	TRBD2	-	CSVDGSAGGREYGTQYF	TGCAGCGTTGATGGATCAGCGGGAGGGCGTGAGTACGGTACGCAGTATTTT
TRBV5-4	TRBJ1-6	16	-	-	CASSLGSRTATSPLHF	TGTGCCAGCAGCTTGGGGAGTAGGACAGCTACTTCACCCCTCCACTTT
TRBV7-3	TRBJ2-1	15	-	once	CASSYLGGSYNEQFF	TGTGCCAGCAGCTACCTCGGGGGATCCTACAATGAGCAGTTCTTC
TRBV27	TRBJ1-3	14	TRBD1	-	CATRDRGKGNTIYF	TGTGCCACCCGGGACAGGGGAAAAGGAAACACCATATATTTT
TRBV7-8	TRBJ1-1	12	-	-	CASSPGPTEAFF	TGTGCCAGCAGCCCGGGGCCCACTGAAGCTTTCTTT
TRBV6-5	TRBJ1-5	15	-	-	CASSLTLNSNQPQHF	TGTGCCAGCAGTTTGACGCTTAATAGCAATCAGCCCCAGCATTTT
TRBV5-1	TRBJ1-2	16	-	-	CASSLGSDISTYGYTF	TGCGCCAGCAGCTTAGGCAGTGATATCTCTACCTATGGCTACACCTTC
TRBV7-9	TRBJ1-1	14	TRBD1	-	CASSSTGAGTEAFF	TGTGCCAGCAGCTCCACAGGGGCCGGCACTGAAGCTTTCTTT
TRBV7-9	TRBJ1-2	14	-	-	CASSLVGQLYGYTF	TGTGCCAGCAGCTTAGTGGGGCAGCTATATGGCTACACCTTC
TRBV19	TRBJ2-2	14	TRBD1	-	CASLLGQGVGELFF	TGTGCCAGTTTACTGGGACAGGGGGTTGGGGAGCTGTTTTTT
TRBV19	TRBJ2-2	13	-	-	CASSIGPTGELFF	TGTGCCAGTAGTATAGGGCCCACCGGGGAGCTGTTTTTT
TRBV19	TRBJ2-1	12	-	-	CASSMDLDEQFF	TGTGCCAGTTCGATGGACTTGGATGAGCAGTTCTTC
TRBV4-2	TRBJ1-6	15	-	-	CASSQDNRVDSPLHF	TGTGCCAGCAGCCAAGATAACAGGGTCGACTCACCCCTCCACTTT
TRBV5-1	TRBJ2-7	14	-	-	CASSLVLPVYEQYF	TGCGCCAGCAGCTTGGTCCTTCCCGTCTACGAGCAGTACTTC
TRBV28	TRBJ2-1	16	-	-	CASSPLTSREYNEQFF	TGTGCCAGCAGTCCTCTGACTAGTAGGGAATACAATGAGCAGTTCTTC
TRBV7-8	TRBJ2-1	13	-	-	CASSLAQRHLQFF	TGTGCCAGCAGCTTAGCGCAGCGGCACTTGCAGTTCTTC
TRBV5-4	TRBJ2-5	14	TRBD1	-	CASSWDRGQETQYF	TGTGCCAGCAGCTGGGACAGGGGCCAAGAGACCCAGTACTTC
TRBV6-5	TRBJ1-2	11	-	-	CASSRVAGYTF	TGTGCCAGCAGTCGGGTAGCCGGCTACACCTTC
TRBV19	TRBJ1-1	12	-	once	CASTRVNTEAFF	TGTGCCAGTACCAGGGTGAACACTGAAGCTTTCTTT
TRBV28	TRBJ1-6	14	-	-	CASSRQIYNSPLHF	TGTGCCAGCTCCCGACAGATATATAATTCACCCCTCCACTTT
TRBV18	TRBJ1-4	16	TRBD1	-	CASSPEQGASNEKLFF	TGTGCCAGCTCACCAGAACAGGGGGCGTCTAATGAAAAACTGTTTTTT
TRBV10-2	TRBJ2-7	15	-	-	CASREEFRGGDEQYF	TGCGCCAGCAGGGAGGAATTCCGGGGAGGCGACGAGCAGTACTTC
TRBV27	TRBJ1-5	15	-	-	CASSLAGPSNQPQHF	TGTGCCAGCAGCTTAGCGGGGCCGAGCAATCAGCCCCAGCATTTT
TRBV6-6	TRBJ1-5	16	TRBD1	-	CASSRDGQGLNQPQHF	TGTGCCAGCAGTCGAGATGGACAGGGACTCAATCAGCCCCAGCATTTT
TRBV19	TRBJ1-3	13	-	-	CASTDRAGNTIYF	TGTGCCAGTACCGACAGAGCCGGAAACACCATATATTTT
TRBV9	TRBJ2-5	13	-	-	CASSVGPEETQYF	TGTGCCAGCAGCGTAGGGCCCGAGGAGACCCAGTACTTC
TRBV7-3	TRBJ2-1	14	-	-	CASSLMPSYNEQFF	TGTGCCAGCAGCTTAATGCCGTCCTACAATGAGCAGTTCTTC
TRBV19	TRBJ1-1	13	-	-	CASSPTGNTEAFF	TGTGCCAGTAGTCCGACAGGGAACACTGAAGCTTTCTTT
TRBV30	TRBJ1-2	12	-	-	CAWTGKGYGYTF	TGTGCCTGGACAGGGAAGGGCTATGGCTACACCTTC
TRBV7-6	TRBJ1-2	13	-	-	CASSSSLYYGYTF	TGTGCCAGCAGCTCGAGTCTGTACTATGGCTACACCTTC
TRBV2	TRBJ1-5	16	-	-	CASSERGDSGNQPQHF	TGTGCCAGCAGTGAAAGGGGTGACAGTGGCAATCAGCCCCAGCATTTT
TRBV5-6	TRBJ2-3	15	-	-	CASSRRGVGADTQYF	TGTGCCAGCAGCCGAAGGGGGGTGGGGGCAGATACGCAGTATTTT
TRBV5-5	TRBJ2-7	16	TRBD2	-	CASSAGTSGGPLEQYF	TGTGCCAGCAGCGCTGGGACTAGCGGGGGCCCCCTCGAGCAGTACTTC
TRBV6-5	TRBJ1-1	15	TRBD1	-	CASRRDRGRDTEAFF	TGTGCCAGCCGACGGGACAGGGGGCGGGACACTGAAGCTTTCTTT
TRBV18	TRBJ1-2	18	TRBD1	once	CASSPITGGQTTNYGYTF	TGTGCCAGCTCACCGATAACAGGGGGCCAAACGACTAACTATGGCTACACCTTC